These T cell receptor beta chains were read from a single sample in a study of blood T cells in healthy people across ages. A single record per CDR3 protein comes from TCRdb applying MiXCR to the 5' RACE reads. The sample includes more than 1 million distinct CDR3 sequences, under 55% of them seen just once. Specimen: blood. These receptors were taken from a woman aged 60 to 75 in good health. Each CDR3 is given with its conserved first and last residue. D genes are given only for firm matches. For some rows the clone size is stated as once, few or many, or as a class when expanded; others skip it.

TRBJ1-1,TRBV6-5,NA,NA,CASSRANKNTEAFF,TGTGCCAGCAGTAGGGCAAACAAGAACACTGAAGCTTTCTTT
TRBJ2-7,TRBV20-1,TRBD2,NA,CSARHSGPPYEQYF,TGCAGTGCTAGACATAGCGGGCCTCCCTACGAGCAGTACTTC
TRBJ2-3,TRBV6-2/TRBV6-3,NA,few,CASSYQAGSIRDTQYF,TGTGCCAGCAGTTACCAGGCAGGGAGTATTCGGGATACGCAGTATTTT
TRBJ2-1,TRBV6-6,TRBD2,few,CASSPSGTSGSEQFF,TGTGCCAGCAGTCCCTCCGGGACTAGCGGATCGGAGCAGTTCTTC
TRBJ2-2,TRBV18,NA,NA,CTSSPAGWGAGELFF,TGTACCAGCTCACCTGCCGGGTGGGGAGCCGGGGAGCTGTTTTTT
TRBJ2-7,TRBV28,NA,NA,CASSQQTGEQYF,TGTGCCAGCAGCCAACAGACCGGGGAGCAGTACTTC
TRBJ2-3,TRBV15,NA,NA,CATSRGRIGHTDTQYF,TGTGCCACCAGCAGAGGGAGGATAGGGCATACAGATACGCAGTATTTT
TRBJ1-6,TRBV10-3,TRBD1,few,CAISESDRVYSPLHF,TGTGCCATCAGTGAGTCTGACAGGGTGTATTCACCCCTCCACTTT
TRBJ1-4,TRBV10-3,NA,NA,CAISRDGATNEKLFF,TGTGCCATCAGTCGGGACGGTGCAACTAATGAAAAACTGTTTTTT
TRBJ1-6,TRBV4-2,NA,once,CTSSQDPSFRGNSPLHF,TGTACCAGCAGCCAAGACCCCTCGTTTAGGGGTAATTCACCCCTCCACTTT
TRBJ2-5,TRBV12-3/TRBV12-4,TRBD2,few,CASSLGAGGPLEYF,TGTGCCAGCAGTTTGGGAGCGGGAGGCCCCCTCGAGTACTTC
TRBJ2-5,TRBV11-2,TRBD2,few,CASSLGDYTKETQYF,TGTGCCAGCAGCCTGGGGGACTACACAAAAGAGACCCAGTACTTC
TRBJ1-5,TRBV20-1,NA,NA,CSARAGTNQPQHF,TGCAGTGCTAGAGCCGGGACCAATCAGCCCCAGCATTTT
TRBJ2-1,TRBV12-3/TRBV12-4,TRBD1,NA,CASSLGTGAYEQFF,TGTGCCAGCAGTTTGGGGACAGGGGCTTATGAGCAGTTCTTC
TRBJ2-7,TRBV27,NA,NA,CASSLEPGSNFYNEQYF,TGTGCCAGCAGTTTAGAGCCAGGGTCGAATTTTTACAATGAGCAGTACTTC
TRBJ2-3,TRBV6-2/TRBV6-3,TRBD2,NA,CASSYGAGSGINTQYF,TGTGCCAGCAGTTACGGAGCGGGTAGCGGGATAAATACGCAGTATTTT
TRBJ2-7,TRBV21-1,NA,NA,CASSKSPDRDRGGEQYF,TGTGCCAGCAGCAAATCCCCAGACCGGGACAGGGGGGGAGAGCAGTACTTC
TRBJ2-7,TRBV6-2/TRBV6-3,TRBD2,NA,CASSYYPGLAGGLSSYEQYF,TGTGCCAGCAGTTACTACCCCGGGCTAGCGGGTGGATTGAGCTCCTACGAGCAGTACTTC
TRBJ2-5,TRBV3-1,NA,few,CASSQAGGGLVETQYF,TGTGCCAGCAGCCAGGCTGGGGGGGGCTTAGTGGAGACCCAGTACTTC
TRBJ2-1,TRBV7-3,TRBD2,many,CASSLESGGPRGYNEQFF,TGTGCCAGCAGCTTAGAAAGCGGGGGGCCCAGGGGGTACAATGAGCAGTTCTTC
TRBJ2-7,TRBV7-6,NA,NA,CASSSAPGTGSYEQYF,TGTGCCAGCAGCTCAGCCCCGGGAACCGGGTCCTACGAGCAGTACTTC
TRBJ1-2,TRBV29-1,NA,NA,CSVELGGRYGYTF,TGCAGCGTTGAACTCGGAGGACGCTATGGCTACACCTTC
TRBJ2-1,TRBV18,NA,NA,CASSPGEEQFF,TGTGCCAGCTCACCAGGGGAAGAGCAGTTCTTC
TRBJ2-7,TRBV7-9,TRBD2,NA,CASSSAVETSGSLALYEQYF,TGTGCCAGCAGCTCCGCTGTGGAGACTAGCGGTTCATTGGCCTTATACGAGCAGTACTTC
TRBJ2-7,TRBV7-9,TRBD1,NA,CASSARDRALYEQYF,TGTGCCAGCAGCGCCCGGGACAGGGCATTGTACGAGCAGTACTTC
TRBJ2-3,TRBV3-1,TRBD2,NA,CASALADPTDTQYF,TGTGCCAGTGCCCTAGCGGACCCGACAGATACGCAGTATTTT
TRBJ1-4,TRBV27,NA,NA,CASRTRSGTNEKLFF,TGTGCCAGCAGGACCCGGTCGGGAACTAATGAAAAACTGTTTTTT
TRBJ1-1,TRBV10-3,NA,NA,CAISVAGRDTEAFF,TGTGCCATCAGTGTCGCCGGGAGGGACACTGAAGCTTTCTTT
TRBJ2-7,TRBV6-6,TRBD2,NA,CASSYETSVTYEQYF,TGTGCCAGCAGTTACGAAACTAGCGTAACCTACGAGCAGTACTTC
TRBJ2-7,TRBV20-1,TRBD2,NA,CSARDQLAGVSYNEQYF,TGCAGTGCTAGAGATCAACTAGCGGGAGTCTCCTACAATGAGCAGTACTTC
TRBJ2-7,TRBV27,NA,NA,CASSLNYRTDYEQYF,TGTGCCAGCAGTTTAAACTATAGGACAGACTACGAGCAGTACTTC
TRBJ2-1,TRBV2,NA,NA,CASISNEQFF,TGTGCCAGCATTAGCAATGAGCAGTTCTTC
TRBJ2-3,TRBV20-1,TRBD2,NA,CSVNGLAGPDTQYF,TGCAGTGTGAATGGACTAGCGGGACCAGATACGCAGTATTTT
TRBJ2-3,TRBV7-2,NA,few,CASSYDTYTQYF,TGTGCCAGCAGCTATGACACATATACGCAGTATTTT
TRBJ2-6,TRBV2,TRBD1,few,CAILRGPGANVLTF,TGTGCCATACTGAGGGGGCCTGGGGCCAACGTCCTGACTTTC
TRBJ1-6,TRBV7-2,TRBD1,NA,CASSTTDRGGSPLHF,TGTGCCAGCAGCACCACCGACAGGGGGGGATCACCCCTCCACTTT
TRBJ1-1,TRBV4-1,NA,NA,CASSQEVVGVNTEAFF,TGCGCCAGCAGCCAAGAAGTGGTCGGAGTGAACACTGAAGCTTTCTTT
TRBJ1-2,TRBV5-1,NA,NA,CASSWDQDYGYTF,TGCGCCAGCAGCTGGGACCAGGACTATGGCTACACCTTC
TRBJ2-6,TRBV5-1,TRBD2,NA,CASSLTSGRVGANVPTF,TGCGCCAGCAGCTTGACTAGCGGGAGGGTTGGGGCCAACGTCCCGACTTTC
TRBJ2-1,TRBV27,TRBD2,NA,CASTQGLAGPEEQFF,TGTGCCAGCACCCAGGGACTAGCGGGACCAGAAGAGCAGTTCTTC
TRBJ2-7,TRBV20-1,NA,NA,CSASTGLEQYF,TGCAGTGCTTCAACCGGTTTAGAGCAGTACTTC
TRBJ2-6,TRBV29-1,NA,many,CSAVGGGGAGANVLTF,TGCAGCGCCGTCGGCGGTGGAGGTGCCGGGGCCAACGTCCTGACTTTC
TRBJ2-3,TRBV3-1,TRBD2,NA,CASGPVGLAGPGTQYF,TGTGCCAGCGGCCCAGTGGGACTAGCGGGACCGGGTACGCAGTATTTT
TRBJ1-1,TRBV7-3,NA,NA,CTSRLRVDTEAFF,TGTACCAGCAGACTAAGGGTGGACACTGAAGCTTTCTTT
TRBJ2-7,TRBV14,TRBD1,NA,CASSLRATGQGSYEQYF,TGTGCCAGCAGCCTTAGAGCGACGGGACAGGGATCCTACGAGCAGTACTTC